This TCR beta chain was captured by sequencing in a study of radiotherapy plus CTLA-4 blockade in lung cancer. Sequenced by immunoSEQ multiplex PCR; TCRdb stores in-frame clones only, minus some. Seen here are fewer than 95,000 clones, 83% observed once, and the top ten hold around 0.8%. V was clipped by 2 bases and J by 2 bases, with 17 bases between them. The CDR3 runs to 17 residues. Per the germline V gene, CDR1 is LGHNA and CDR2 is YNFKEQ. Sequenced material: peripheral blood, taken from a patient treated with radiotherapy plus ipilimumab. The chain uses TRBV4-2 and TRBJ2-3; tentative D call: TRBD1 (7 bases). The TCR comes from a human donor with non-small cell lung cancer who had stable disease on radiotherapy plus ipilimumab. The CDR3 nucleotides read TGTGCCAGCAGCCAACACTCCGCGGGACAGAACACAGATACGCAGTATTTT. Translating gives CASSQHSAGQNTDTQYF.